The 8 T cell receptor beta chains in this list originate from one sample, sequenced in a study of CD8+ T cells in alopecia areata. Reverse transcription of extracted RNA yielded cDNA, which provided the sequencing template. Assay: immunoSEQ multiplex PCR; the TCRdb copy retains only in-frame clones and omits some. The sample lists 110,000 or so clones, about 61% seen once, with around 30% in the top ten. The treatment is: oral pan-JAK inhibitor, 5-10 mg twice daily. Sequenced here: CD8+ T cells sorted from blood, sampled at week 4, from a patient treated with tofacitinib. The receptor set was obtained from a human donor with alopecia areata.

A few counts support this clone. V gene TRBV29-1 combines with J gene TRBJ1-2, with TRBD1 as a possible D gene (6 bases). In germline, CDR1 is SQVTM, CDR2 ANQGSEA. The CDR3 covers 14 residues. V lost 7 bases and J lost 3, with 18 bases in between. The CDR3 sequence: CSAESPRGYYGYTF. The CDR3 nucleotides are TGCAGCGCCGAGAGCCCCAGGGGCTACTATGGCTACACCTTC.

This clone was recorded a few times. V and J are TRBV30 and TRBJ1-4; no reliable D call. Per the germline V gene, CDR1 is GTSNPN and CDR2 is SVGIG (reference sequence). Trimming pared 1 base from V and 7 bases from J, leaving 10 bases between. The CDR3 loop spans 13 amino acids. The CDR3 DNA reads TGTGCCTGGAGTGGGGGTACTCGTGAAAAACTGTTTTTT. Residues: CAWSGGTREKLFF.

This clone turned up a few times. The chain combines TRBV29-1 with TRBJ2-1, with a possible D match to TRBD1 (7 bases). Germline loops: CDR1 SQVTM, CDR2 ANQGSEA. The ends were cut back, 7 bases at V and 5 bases at J, with 21 bases in the middle. The CDR3 has 15 residues. In DNA form, the CDR3 reads TGCAGCGGGGTTGGAGGGACAGCCTGGCACAATGAGCAGTTCTTC. It encodes CSGVGGTAWHNEQFF.

The V and J genes are TRBV27 and TRBJ2-7; D uncertain. Per the germline V gene, CDR1 is MNHEY and CDR2 is SMNVEV (reference sequence). CDR3 length: 12 amino acids. V dropped 5 bases and J dropped 7 bases, with 12 bases sitting between them. The CDR3 region is CASSPLAGEQYF. DNA for the CDR3: TGTGCCAGCAGTCCTTTAGCTGGGGAGCAGTACTTC.

The J gene is TRBJ2-3, the V gene TRBV7-9; 9 bases match TRBD1. V was pared by 0 bases and J by 6 bases, with 4 bases of the junction left unmatched. The CDR3 consists of 15 residues. Per germline, CDR1 SEHNR and CDR2 FQNEAQ (reference sequence). The CDR3 DNA follows: TGTGCCAGCAGCTTAGCTACAGGGGGCGAGGATACGCAGTATTTT. This gives the protein CASSLATGGEDTQYF.

The J gene is TRBJ1-2, the V gene TRBV18; D not certain. The CDR3 is made up of 16 amino acids. Germline V gives CDR1 KGHSH, CDR2 LQKENI. Trimming cost V 0 bases and J 2 bases, with 13 bases left between them. The CDR3: CASSPPSARQNYGYTF. The CDR3 bases are TGTGCCAGCTCACCACCTTCCGCCAGGCAGAACTATGGCTACACCTTC.

CDR3 protein: CAWSVDSAEAFF. CDR3 nucleotides: TGTGCCTGGAGTGTAGATTCAGCTGAAGCTTTCTTT. The J gene is TRBJ1-1, the V gene TRBV30; no reliable D call. CDR1 is GTSNPN, CDR2 SVGIG, per germline (reference sequence). The CDR3 spans 12 residues. V was shortened by 0 bases and J by 6 bases, with 8 bases between the two germline ends.

This chain uses TRBV28 with TRBJ2-1, with 9 bases lining up with TRBD1. Unmatched junction bases numbered 9, after V lost 6 bases and J lost 6 bases. The germline V gene has CDR1 MDHEN and CDR2 SYDVKM. The CDR3 length is 15 residues. The CDR3 DNA reads TGTGCCAGCAGCCTGGGTGCGACAGGGGGCAATGAGCAGTTCTTC. Translating it yields CASSLGATGGNEQFF.